This T cell receptor (beta chain) was recovered during a study of regulatory T cells in long-lasting Graves disease. Whole-study findings and limits: Researchers reported studying only peripheral blood, not thyroid tissue.

Stated time point: persistent/refractory GD, antithyroid drugs over 5 years with positive TRAb. Construction of the TCR library relied on RNA isolated from PBMCs. Many counts were recorded for this clonotype. Its cognate antigen is unknown. The CDR3 covers 11 residues. The germline V and J ends were trimmed by 4 bases and 5 bases, with 8 bases remaining between them. The germline V gene has CDR1 DFQATT and CDR2 SNEGSKA (reference sequence). Construction of the TCR beta libraries employed iRepertoire HTBI primers in conjunction with Arm-PCR of CDR3 regions. Each CDR3 protein is one row after TCRdb ran MiXCR on the multiplex PCR reads. Here the sample spans 350,000 to 450,000 distinct CDR3 sequences, roughly 23% being singletons.

This TCR derives from a woman in her forties with Graves disease. This chain uses TRBV20-1 with TRBJ2-5, with a weak D call TRBD2 (5 bases). This specimen consisted of peripheral blood mononuclear cells (PBMCs), obtained when the disease was refractory, from a patient treated with antithyroid drugs. CDR3 region: CSAIGGETQYF. CDR3 DNA: TGCAGTGCTATTGGCGGGGAGACCCAGTACTTC.